This T cell receptor beta chain was captured by sequencing in a study of blood T cells in healthy people across ages. Sample-barcoded 5' priming and a J-beta primer mix drove a second PCR of about 7 to 11 cycles. TCRdb ran MiXCR on the 5' RACE reads and lists one entry per CDR3 protein. Here the sample spans hundreds of thousands of distinct CDR3 sequences, 22% being singletons. The CDR3 loop spans 15 amino acids. V lost 6 bases to trimming and J lost 3 bases; unmatched junction nucleotides: 7. This clonotype was counted only a few times. This clonotype originated in a man aged 65-85 years in good health. The specimen was blood. J is TRBJ2-3 and V is TRBV12-3 or TRBV12-4; 9 nucleotides align to TRBD1. The CDR3 sequence is CASRSDRGGTDTQYF. CDR3 DNA: TGTGCCAGCAGGTCCGACAGGGGGGGAACAGATACGCAGTATTTT.